This T cell receptor beta chain was recovered during a study of CD8+ T cells in alopecia areata. Germline loops: CDR1 MNHNS, CDR2 SASEGT. This CDR3 comprises 12 residues. The germline V and J ends were trimmed by 6 bases and 9 bases, with 15 bases remaining between them. On this clone: Its antigen is not identified.

Extraction and reverse transcription of RNA yielded cDNA as the sequencing template. This table comes from immunoSEQ multiplex PCR, and its TCRdb copy is limited to in-frame clones, with some not included. This table has around 250,000 clones, about 68% appearing once. Study findings and constraints: Scalp sequencing captures resident alphabeta T cells of normal skin too.

Sequenced here: CD4+ T cells sorted from blood, sampled at week 0. The chain uses TRBV6-1 and TRBJ2-7, with D maybe TRBD2 (5 bases). This clonotype was sampled from a human donor with alopecia areata. CDR3 in DNA: TGTGCCAGCAGCCCCGGGGTGTATCGGCAGTACTTC. Residues: CASSPGVYRQYF.